Below are 25 T cell receptor beta chains sequenced from a single sample in a study of radiation and T cells in renal cell carcinoma. Regarding time point: blood 2 weeks post-SBRT. Treatment described: 15 Gy SBRT to primary tumor, nephrectomy 4 weeks later. Only in-frame clones appear in the TCRdb table, and some are missing; sequencing was by immunoSEQ multiplex PCR. The sample lists some 76,000 clones, about 80% occurring once. This sample comprised blood, obtained from a patient whose treatment included radiotherapy and nephrectomy. The receptors originated from a man aged 60-69 years with renal cell carcinoma.

The chain has TRBV10-3 and TRBJ2-1, with TRBD1 as a possible D gene (5 bases). V was pared by 4 bases and J by 2 bases, with 9 bases between. Germline CDR1 reads ENHRY; CDR2 reads SYGVKD. The CDR3 extends over 14 amino acids. DNA of the CDR3: TGTGCCATCAGTGTAGACAGAACCTACAATGAGCAGTTCTTC. Protein product: CAISVDRTYNEQFF.

The V and J genes are TRBV7-2 and TRBJ2-7, with 7 bases aligning to TRBD2. CDR1 SGHTA and CDR2 FQGNSA come from the germline V gene. V dropped 2 bases and J dropped 3; count of bases not matched to a gene: 7. CDR3 length equals 15 residues. The CDR3 coding sequence is TGTGCCAGCAGCTTATGGGCGGGAGAGGGCTACGAGCAGTACTTC. Translated, it gives CASSLWAGEGYEQYF. The full variable domain, its missing parts supplied by reference TRBV7-2 and TRBJ2-7, is GAGVSQSPSNKVTEKGKDVELRCDPISGHTALYWYRQSLGQGLEFLIYFQGNSAPDKSGLPSDRFSAERTGGSVSTLTIQRTQQEDSAVYLCASSLWAGEGYEQYFGPGTRLTVT.

The rearrangement uses TRBV19 and TRBJ2-2, with 8 bases fitting TRBD2. The germline gives CDR1 LNHDA, CDR2 SQIVND (reference sequence). The length of the CDR3 is 17 residues. Trimming removed 2 bases from V and 8 bases from J; junction bases left unmatched: 13. In nucleotides, the CDR3 is TGTGCCAGTAGTATAATAAGCGGGAGATCTGGCCGGGGGGAGCTGTTTTTT. Amino acid sequence: CASSIISGRSGRGELFF. Full variable domain (remainder filled in from reference TRBV19 and TRBJ2-2): DGGITQSPKYLFRKEGQNVTLSCEQNLNHDAMYWYRQDPGQGLRLIYYSQIVNDFQKGDIAEGYSVSREKKESFPLTVTSAQKNPTAFYLCASSIISGRSGRGELFFGEGSRLTVL.

The chain has TRBV7-9 and TRBJ2-2; 8 nucleotides match TRBD1. J was trimmed by 2 bases and V by 3 bases; bases with no gene match: 2. The CDR3 spans 15 residues. Germline CDR1 and CDR2: SEHNR and FQNEAQ (reference sequence). The CDR3 reads CASSFQGANTGELFF. Here the CDR3 DNA reads TGTGCCAGCAGCTTCCAGGGGGCAAACACCGGGGAGCTGTTTTTT.

The chain is built from TRBV7-2 and TRBJ2-7, with TRBD2 matching 9 bases. The CDR3 sequence is 15 residues long. Looked up from germline, CDR1 is SGHTA and CDR2 is FQGNSA. V gave up 1 base and J gave up 3 bases; unmatched junction bases: 4. The CDR3 is CASSLGGTSSYEQYF. In nucleotides, the CDR3 is TGTGCCAGCAGCTTAGGAGGGACTAGCAGCTACGAGCAGTACTTC. The full variable domain, with the rest looked up from reference TRBV7-2 and TRBJ2-7, is GAGVSQSPSNKVTEKGKDVELRCDPISGHTALYWYRQSLGQGLEFLIYFQGNSAPDKSGLPSDRFSAERTGGSVSTLTIQRTQQEDSAVYLCASSLGGTSSYEQYFGPGTRLTVT.

The chain links TRBV5-1 to TRBJ1-4, with TRBD1 as a possible D gene (6 bases). V was pared by 3 bases and J by 7 bases, with 19 bases between. Germline values: CDR1 SGHRS, CDR2 YFSETQ. The CDR3 is 16 amino acids. CDR3 loop: CASSSRWGGGSEKLFF. The CDR3 DNA follows: TGCGCCAGCAGCTCCCGCTGGGGGGGCGGGAGTGAAAAACTGTTTTTT.

The chain couples TRBV27 to TRBJ1-2; tentative D call: TRBD1 (6 bases). V was pared by 6 bases and J by 8 bases, with 13 bases between. Germline assignment: CDR1 MNHEY and CDR2 SMNVEV (reference sequence). This CDR3 has 12 amino acids. CDR3 DNA sequence: TGTGCCAGCAGACTTCCCGGGGGCGGCTACACCTTC. It yields the protein CASRLPGGGYTF.

This rearrangement joins TRBV11-3 to TRBJ2-1, with 8 bases identical to TRBD2. CDR3 length: 15 amino acids. V gave up 2 bases and J gave up 3 bases; unmatched junction bases: 3. From germline, CDR1 is SGHNT and CDR2 YENEEA. The CDR3: CASSLKLAVYNEQFF. CDR3 DNA: TGTGCCAGCAGCTTAAAACTAGCGGTCTACAATGAGCAGTTCTTC. Combining the CDR3 with reference TRBV11-3 and TRBJ2-1 gives the whole variable domain EAGVVQSPRYKIIEKKQPVAFWCNPISGHNTLYWYLQNLGQGPELLIRYENEEAVDDSQLPKDRFSAERLKGVDSTLKIQPAELGDSAVYLCASSLKLAVYNEQFFGPGTRLTVL.

A single count supports this clone. V and J are TRBV29-1 and TRBJ2-5; perhaps TRBD1 as D (6 bases). The J call may be faulty, since TRBJ2-7 better matches the DNA end. The germline V gene has CDR1 SQVTM and CDR2 ANQGSEA. The CDR3 has 13 amino acids. The CDR3 nucleotides are TGCAGCGTTGAACGGGACAACACTTACGAGCAGTACTTC. It specifies CSVERDNTYEQYF.

This chain connects TRBV7-9 to TRBJ2-5, with D possibly TRBD1 on 6 matching bases. Germline V gene lookup returns CDR1 SEHNR and CDR2 FQNEAQ (reference sequence). V was pared by 4 bases and J by 5 bases, with 8 bases between. CDR3 length equals 12 residues. The CDR3 sequence: CASSSQGETQYF. In nucleotides, the CDR3 is TGTGCCAGCAGCTCCCAGGGGGAGACCCAGTACTTC.

This chain links TRBV28 with TRBJ2-1; 8 bases align to TRBD2. The CDR3 is 16 amino acids. V was pared by 1 base and J by 3 bases, with 5 bases of the junction left unmatched. Germline CDR1 is MDHEN and CDR2 is SYDVKM. The CDR3 reads CASSLLSGRVYNEQFF. For the CDR3, the DNA is TGTGCCAGCAGTTTATTAAGCGGGAGAGTCTACAATGAGCAGTTCTTC.

This sequence joins TRBV6-1 and TRBJ2-1; maybe TRBD2 (6 bases). The V end was cut by 8 bases, the J end by 0 bases, with 14 bases between. CDR3 length: 15 amino acids. Per the germline V gene, CDR1 is MNHNS and CDR2 is SASEGT. The CDR3 is CASSLTRLSYNEQFF. In DNA, the CDR3 is TGTGCCAGCTCCCTGACTAGGCTCTCCTACAATGAGCAGTTCTTC.

This sequence joins TRBV10-3 and TRBJ2-5, with 9 bases fitting TRBD2. CDR3 length: 15 amino acids. The V gene's germline CDR1 is ENHRY and CDR2 SYGVKD. The trim removed 2 bases at V and 4 bases at J, leaving 5 bases unmatched. The CDR3 loop reads CAISERGRAAETQYF. In DNA form, the CDR3 reads TGTGCCATCAGTGAGCGCGGGAGGGCGGCAGAGACCCAGTACTTC.

CDR3 nucleotides: TGTGCCAGCAGTGTTGGACTAGCGGGAGTGGGAGATACGCAGTATTTT. The encoded protein is CASSVGLAGVGDTQYF. The V call is TRBV28, the J call TRBJ2-3, with 13 bases aligning to TRBD2. CDR1 and CDR2 (germline): MDHEN, SYDVKM. After removal of 5 bases from V and 5 bases from J, the junction contained 7 bases not matched to a gene. The CDR3 spans 16 residues.

The rearrangement joins TRBV5-1 to TRBJ2-2; tentative D call: TRBD2 (5 bases). Germline V CDR1 and CDR2: SGHRS, YFSETQ. Trimming stripped 2 bases from V and 4 bases from J, with 9 bases between. The CDR3 is made up of 14 amino acids. The CDR3 DNA reads TGCGCCAGCAGCTTACATGGACTCACCGGGGAGCTGTTTTTT. Its translation: CASSLHGLTGELFF.

The chain carries TRBV28 and TRBJ1-1; 8 bases are shared with TRBD1. The length of the CDR3 is 14 residues. With 4 bases clipped from V and 3 bases from J, the junction kept 4 bases outside the gene matches. CDR1 is MDHEN, CDR2 SYDVKM, per germline. CDR3 loop: CASSSWTGHTEAFF. Written as DNA, the CDR3 is TGTGCCAGCAGTTCATGGACAGGGCACACTGAAGCTTTCTTT.

J is TRBJ2-1 and V is TRBV6-1, with TRBD1 matching over 7 bases. Germline CDR1 is MNHNS and CDR2 is SASEGT. V lost 0 bases, J lost 5 bases, and 19 bases stayed unmatched. CDR3 length: 20 residues. CDR3: CASSEAAFLTDRKKDNEQFF. For the CDR3, the DNA is TGTGCCAGCAGTGAAGCCGCCTTTTTAACGGACAGGAAGAAAGACAATGAGCAGTTCTTC.

V and J are TRBV6-5 and TRBJ2-7; 8 positions match TRBD2. CDR1 is MNHEY, CDR2 SVGAGI, per germline. V was clipped by 4 bases and J by 7 bases; unmatched bases: 12. CDR3 length equals 15 residues. The CDR3 bases are TGTGCCAGCAGTTCCTCTAGCGGGTTCCTGACGGAGCAGTACTTC. It yields the protein CASSSSSGFLTEQYF.

V is TRBV28 and J is TRBJ2-1; possible D gene TRBD1, 6 bases. The V end was cut by 6 bases, the J end by 8 bases, with 20 bases between. Germline CDR1 reads MDHEN; CDR2 reads SYDVKM. The CDR3 loop spans 15 amino acids. The chain's CDR3 is CASSQGGPRGHEQFF. The CDR3 nucleotides are TGTGCCAGCAGCCAAGGGGGACCACGCGGGCATGAGCAGTTCTTC.

This clone has a single count. The chain joins TRBV4-2 to TRBJ2-2; the match to TRBD2 covers 11 bases. The trim removed 2 bases at V and 5 bases at J, leaving 4 bases unmatched. This CDR3 comprises 16 residues. CDR1 LGHNA and CDR2 YNFKEQ come from the germline V gene. DNA for the CDR3: TGTGCCAGCAGCCAACTAGCGGGAGGAGGGACCGGGGAGCTGTTTTTT. Translation gives CASSQLAGGGTGELFF.

The chain has TRBV28 and TRBJ2-7; no clear D. The CDR3 has 16 amino acids. Germline CDR1 MDHEN, CDR2 SYDVKM. The ends were cut back, 6 bases at V and 0 bases at J, with 18 bases in the middle. CDR3 sequence reads: CASSPLLKTYSYEQYF. The CDR3 DNA reads TGTGCCAGCAGCCCCCTTTTAAAGACCTACTCCTACGAGCAGTACTTC.

This chain connects TRBV4-1 to TRBJ2-1; a possible D gene is TRBD1 (6 bases). The CDR3 spans 14 residues. Germline V gene sequence: CDR1 MGHRA, CDR2 YSYEKL. V was shortened by 6 bases and J by 2 bases, with 11 bases between the two germline ends. The CDR3 nucleotides read TGCGCCAGCAGATCAGGGGCCCCCTACAATGAGCAGTTCTTC. Translated: CASRSGAPYNEQFF.

The chain recombines TRBV5-1 with TRBJ1-1, with a tentative D call TRBD1 (5 bases). This CDR3 spans 15 amino acids. Trimming removed 3 bases at V and 1 base at J, with 13 bases between. Germline CDR1 reads SGHRS; CDR2 reads YFSETQ. The CDR3 DNA reads as TGCGCCAGCAGCTCAATGACAGATTCGAACACTGAAGCTTTCTTT. Its protein is CASSSMTDSNTEAFF.

CDR3 residues: CASSLVIGTGNNEKLFF. DNA for the CDR3: TGCGCCAGCAGCTTGGTAATAGGGACAGGGAATAATGAAAAACTGTTTTTT. This chain links TRBV5-1 with TRBJ1-4, with 9 bases matching TRBD1. The length of the CDR3 is 17 residues. Trimming cost V 0 bases and J 4 bases; bases outside gene matches: 7. Per germline, CDR1 SGHRS and CDR2 YFSETQ. Drawing the rest from reference TRBV5-1 and TRBJ1-4, the complete variable domain is KAGVTQTPRYLIKTRGQQVTLSCSPISGHRSVSWYQQTPGQGLQFLFEYFSETQRNKGNFPGRFSGRQFSNSRSEMNVSTLELGDSALYLCASSLVIGTGNNEKLFFGSGTQLSVL.

V is TRBV19 and J is TRBJ1-2; perhaps TRBD1 as D (5 bases). The ends were cut back, 2 bases at V and 4 bases at J, with 11 bases in the middle. This CDR3 contains 14 residues. Germline-derived CDR1 and CDR2 are LNHDA and SQIVND (reference sequence). This chain's CDR3 is CASSIPDSFYGYTF. The CDR3 DNA is TGTGCCAGTAGTATACCCGACAGTTTCTATGGCTACACCTTC. The whole variable domain, filled in from reference TRBV19 and TRBJ1-2, reads DGGITQSPKYLFRKEGQNVTLSCEQNLNHDAMYWYRQDPGQGLRLIYYSQIVNDFQKGDIAEGYSVSREKKESFPLTVTSAQKNPTAFYLCASSIPDSFYGYTFGSGTRLTVV.